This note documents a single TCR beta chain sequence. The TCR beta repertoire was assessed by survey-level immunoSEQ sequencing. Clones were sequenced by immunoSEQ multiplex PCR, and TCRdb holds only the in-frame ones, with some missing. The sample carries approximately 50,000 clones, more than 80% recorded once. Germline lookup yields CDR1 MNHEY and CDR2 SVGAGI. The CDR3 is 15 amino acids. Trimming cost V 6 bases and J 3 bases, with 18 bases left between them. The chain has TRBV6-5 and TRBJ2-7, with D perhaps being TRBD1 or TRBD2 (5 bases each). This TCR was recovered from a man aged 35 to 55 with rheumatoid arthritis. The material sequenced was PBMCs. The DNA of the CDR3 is TGTGCCAGCAGCGGAAGGGGAGCAAGTTACTACGAGCAGTACTTC. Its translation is CASSGRGASYYEQYF.